This TCR beta chain was observed in a study of Graves' ophthalmopathy and Graves' hyperthyroidism. Study summary: Samples of peripheral blood were obtained at initial diagnosis, prior to treatment of any kind.

Broader study findings: In blood, most expanded thyroid clonotypes above 0.001 frequency were also detected.

With respect to this clonotype: Its cognate antigen is unknown.

Amplification from RNA transcripts yielded the TCR beta CDR3 regions. RT-PCR was first run with HTBI primers, then multiplex PCR in a second round. From the multiplex PCR reads, TCRdb called clonotypes with MiXCR, one entry per CDR3 protein. The sample lists about 380,000 distinct CDR3 sequences; 15% were seen once. The CDR3 runs 12 residues. Trimming took 8 bases from V and 5 from J, leaving 12 bases between them. The germline gives CDR1 MNHNS, CDR2 SASEGT. Orbital computed tomography and thyroid ultrasound, along with TRAb, serum thyroxine and clinical symptoms, underpinned diagnosis. PBMCs had their origin in fresh peripheral blood (roughly 10 ml).

The TCR sequence derives from a woman aged 18-29 years with stable Graves' hyperthyroidism. This chain links TRBV6-1 with TRBJ2-5; D unclear. Sequencing was carried out using peripheral blood. The CDR3 sequence is CASRLTRETQYF. Written as DNA, the CDR3 is TGTGCCAGCCGGTTAACACGGGAGACCCAGTACTTC.